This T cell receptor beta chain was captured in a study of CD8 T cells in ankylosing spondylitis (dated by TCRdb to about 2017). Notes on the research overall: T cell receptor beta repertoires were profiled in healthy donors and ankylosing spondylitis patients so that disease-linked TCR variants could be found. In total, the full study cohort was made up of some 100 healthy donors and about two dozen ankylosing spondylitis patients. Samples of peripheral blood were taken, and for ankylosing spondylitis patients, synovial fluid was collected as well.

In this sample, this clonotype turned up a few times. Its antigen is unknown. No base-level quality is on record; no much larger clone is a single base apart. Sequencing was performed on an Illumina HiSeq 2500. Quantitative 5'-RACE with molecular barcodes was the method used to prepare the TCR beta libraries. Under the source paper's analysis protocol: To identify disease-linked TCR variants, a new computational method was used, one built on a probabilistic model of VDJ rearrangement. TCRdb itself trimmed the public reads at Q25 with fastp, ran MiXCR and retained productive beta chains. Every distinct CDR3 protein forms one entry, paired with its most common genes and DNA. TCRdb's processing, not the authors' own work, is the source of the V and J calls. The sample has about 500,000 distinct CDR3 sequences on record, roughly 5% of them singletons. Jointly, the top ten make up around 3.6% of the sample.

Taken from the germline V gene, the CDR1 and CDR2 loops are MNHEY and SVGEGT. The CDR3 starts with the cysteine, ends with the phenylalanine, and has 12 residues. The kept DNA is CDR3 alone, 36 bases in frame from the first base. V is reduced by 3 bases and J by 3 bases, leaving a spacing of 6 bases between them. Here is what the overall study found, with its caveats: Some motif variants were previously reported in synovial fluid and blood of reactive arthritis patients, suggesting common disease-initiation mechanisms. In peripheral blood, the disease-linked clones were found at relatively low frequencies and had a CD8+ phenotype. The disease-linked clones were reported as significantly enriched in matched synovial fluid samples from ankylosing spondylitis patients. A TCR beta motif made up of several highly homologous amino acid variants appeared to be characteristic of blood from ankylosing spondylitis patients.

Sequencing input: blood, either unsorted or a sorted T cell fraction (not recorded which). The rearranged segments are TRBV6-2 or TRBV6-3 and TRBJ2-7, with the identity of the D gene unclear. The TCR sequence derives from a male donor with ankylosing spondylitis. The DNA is TGTGCCAGCAGTTATAACTACTACGAGCAGTACTTC. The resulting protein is CASSYNYYEQYF.